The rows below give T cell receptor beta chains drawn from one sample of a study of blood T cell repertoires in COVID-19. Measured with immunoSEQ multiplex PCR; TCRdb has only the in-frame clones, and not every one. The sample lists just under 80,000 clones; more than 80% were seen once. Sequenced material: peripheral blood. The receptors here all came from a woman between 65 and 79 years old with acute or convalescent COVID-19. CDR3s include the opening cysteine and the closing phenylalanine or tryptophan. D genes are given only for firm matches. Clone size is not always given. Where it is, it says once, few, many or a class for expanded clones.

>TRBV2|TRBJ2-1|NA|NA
TGTGCCACCGCAGTCAGCGGCCCTGAGCAGTTCTTC
CATAVSGPEQFF
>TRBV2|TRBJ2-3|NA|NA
TGTGCCAGCAGGGTACTAGCTGATACGCAGTATTTT
CASRVLADTQYF
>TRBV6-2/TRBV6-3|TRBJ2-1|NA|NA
TGTGCCAGCAGTATAAATCCGACGGGCAATGAGCAGTTCTTC
CASSINPTGNEQFF
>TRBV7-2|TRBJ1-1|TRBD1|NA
TGTGCCAGCAGCCCCTCACAGGGGGCAGGCACTGAAGCTTTCTTT
CASSPSQGAGTEAFF
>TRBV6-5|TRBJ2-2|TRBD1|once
TGTGCCAGCAATGGACAGGGGAACGGGGAGCTGTTTTTT
CASNGQGNGELFF
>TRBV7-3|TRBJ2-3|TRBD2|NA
TGTGCCAGCAGTTCGGGGGGGCCTAAAGATACGCAGTATTTT
CASSSGGPKDTQYF
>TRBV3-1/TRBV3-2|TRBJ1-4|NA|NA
TGTGCCAGCAGCCATGGCGGGGGTGATGAAAAACTGTTTTTT
CASSHGGGDEKLFF
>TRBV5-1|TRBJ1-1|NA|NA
TGCGCCACCAGTCGCGGGGGCCCGGACACTGAAGCTTTCTTT
CATSRGGPDTEAFF
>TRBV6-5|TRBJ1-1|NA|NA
TGTGCCAGCAGTTACACTAGGGTGAACACTGAAGCTTTCTTT
CASSYTRVNTEAFF
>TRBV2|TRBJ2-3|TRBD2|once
TGTGCCAGCAGTGAAGGAGCGGGGGGTTTCACAGATACGCAGTATTTT
CASSEGAGGFTDTQYF
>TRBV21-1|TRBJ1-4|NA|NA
TGTGCCAGCAGCAAAGAGGACAGCACCACAACTAATGAAAAACTGTTTTTT
CASSKEDSTTTNEKLFF
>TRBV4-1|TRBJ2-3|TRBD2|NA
TGCGCCAGCAGCTTCGGGGGCGGGGGGGCAGATACGCAGTATTTT
CASSFGGGGADTQYF
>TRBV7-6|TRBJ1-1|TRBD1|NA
TGTGCCAGCAGGTCAGGGGGCGCCCCGAACACTGAAGCTTTCTTT
CASRSGGAPNTEAFF
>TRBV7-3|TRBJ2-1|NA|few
TGTGCCAGCAGCTTACTTGGGAGGGGGGATGAGCAGTTCTTC
CASSLLGRGDEQFF
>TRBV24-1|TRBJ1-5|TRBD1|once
TGTGCCACCAGTGATCACAGGGGCTATAGCAATCAGCCCCAGCATTTT
CATSDHRGYSNQPQHF
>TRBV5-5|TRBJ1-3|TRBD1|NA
TGTGCCAGCAGCTGGAATCCAGGACAGGCTGGAAACACCATATATTTT
CASSWNPGQAGNTIYF
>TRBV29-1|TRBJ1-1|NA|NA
TGCAGCGTTGTCGGAACGGAAGCGGGGACTGAAGCTTTCTTT
CSVVGTEAGTEAFF
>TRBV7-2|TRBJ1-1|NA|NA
TGTGCCAGCAGCTTAGTGCAGTACACTGAAGCTTTCTTT
CASSLVQYTEAFF
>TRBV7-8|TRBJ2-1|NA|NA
TGTGCCAGCAGCTTAGCTGGAGGTACTCTTCAAATCTATGAGCAGTTCTTC
CASSLAGGTLQIYEQFF
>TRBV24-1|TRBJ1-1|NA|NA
TGTGCCACCAAGGCAGGGGATCGATATAGTGAAGCTTTCTTT
CATKAGDRYSEAFF
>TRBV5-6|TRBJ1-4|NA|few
TGTGCCAGCAGCGCCGACACACGGGGTGAAAAACTGTTTTTT
CASSADTRGEKLFF
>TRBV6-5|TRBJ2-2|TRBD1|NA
TGTGCCACATCCGGATGGGACAGTAACACCGGGGAGCTGTTTTTT
CATSGWDSNTGELFF
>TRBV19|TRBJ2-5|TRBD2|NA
TGTGCCAGTAGTGGGTGGGGGGGACTCCAAGAGACCCAGTACTTC
CASSGWGGLQETQYF
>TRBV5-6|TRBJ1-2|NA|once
TGTGCCAGCAGCCCGTTTTTTGTAGGAGACTATGGCTACACCTTC
CASSPFFVGDYGYTF
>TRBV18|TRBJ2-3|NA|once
TGTGCCAGCTCACCATCTTCAGATACGCAGTATTTT
CASSPSSDTQYF
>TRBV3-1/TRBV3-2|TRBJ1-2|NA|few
TGTGCCAGCAGCCAACCTGGGGGGGCTCGGGGCTACACCTTC
CASSQPGGARGYTF
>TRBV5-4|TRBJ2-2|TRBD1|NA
TGTGCCAGCAGCTACAGGGGCAGTAACGGGGAGCTGTTTTTT
CASSYRGSNGELFF
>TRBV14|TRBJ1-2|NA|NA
TGTGCCAGCAGCCCCCAGGGTTTCGGCTACACCTTC
CASSPQGFGYTF
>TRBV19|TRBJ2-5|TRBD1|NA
TGTGCCAGTAGGGAGACAGGGGTCAGGTTAGAGACCCAGTACTTC
CASRETGVRLETQYF
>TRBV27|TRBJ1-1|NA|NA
TGTGCCAGCAGTTTTGGGGGGGCTCACACTGAAGCTTTCTTT
CASSFGGAHTEAFF
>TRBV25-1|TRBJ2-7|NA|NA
TGTGCCAGCATTCAGGGCTACGAGCAGTACTTC
CASIQGYEQYF
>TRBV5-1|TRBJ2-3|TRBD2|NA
TGCGCCAGCAGCTTGAGCGGGGTTAGCACAGATACGCAGTATTTT
CASSLSGVSTDTQYF
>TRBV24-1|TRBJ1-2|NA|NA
TGTGCCACCAGTGATCCCACAGGGCCGTATGGCTACACCTTC
CATSDPTGPYGYTF
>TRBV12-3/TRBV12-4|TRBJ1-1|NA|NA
TGTGCCAGCAGTTTGACACCGGACACTGAAGCTTTCTTT
CASSLTPDTEAFF
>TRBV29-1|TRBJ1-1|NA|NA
TGCAGCGTTGATGGGACACTCCCCATGAACACTGAAGCTTTCTTT
CSVDGTLPMNTEAFF
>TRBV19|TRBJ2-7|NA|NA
TGTGCCAGTAGCGGGGGGCCCGAGCAGTACTTC
CASSGGPEQYF
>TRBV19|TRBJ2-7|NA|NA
TGTGCCAGTAGTCCGAAACACATGTACGAGCAGTACTTC
CASSPKHMYEQYF